This section outlines one T cell receptor (beta chain) sequence together with its context. These data come from a study of blood T cell repertoires in COVID-19. Whole-study context: The cDNA or gDNA used as material had been derived from T cells, B-cell-depleted T cells, or PBMCs.

The data were produced by immunoSEQ multiplex PCR, yet TCRdb's version contains in-frame clones alone and is incomplete. This sample yields around 250,000 clones, of which around 91% are seen a single time; around 2.3% belongs to the top ten. In Seattle, patients joined the study during active infection and were tracked longitudinally. The sample taken for sequencing was peripheral blood. The TCR was taken from a woman aged 60-75 years with COVID-19, enrolled during active disease.

As DNA, the CDR3 is TGTGCCAGTAGTATAGAGGACAACCACGCAGATACGCAGTATTTT. Its protein is CASSIEDNHADTQYF. V and J are TRBV19 and TRBJ2-3; possible D gene TRBD1, 5 bases. Trimming removed 0 bases from V and 4 bases from J, with 11 bases in between. CDR3 length: 15 amino acids. In germline, CDR1 is LNHDA, CDR2 SQIVND (reference sequence).